The source of this TCR beta chain is a study of T-cell reconstitution after alpha-beta-depleted transplantation in children. As it was prepared, the TCRbeta library received unique molecular identifiers. MiXCR, applied by TCRdb to the PCR reads, yields one record per CDR3 protein. The sample has 600,000 or so distinct CDR3 sequences, 20% to 25% seen once. Overall study findings and caveats: Surviving recipient T cells and intrathymic progenitors accounted for some patients' high TCRbeta diversity at day 60. Expanded graft clones, several hundred of them, were reportedly the source of alpha-beta T cells about two months after transplant.

Remarks on this clonotype: Its matching antigen is unknown.

Trimming stripped 10 bases from V and 3 bases from J, with 16 bases between. The germline V gene encodes CDR1 MNHEY and CDR2 SMNVEV (reference sequence). The CDR3 length is 13 residues. This material consisted of PBMCs, mostly from graft donor cells, taken 360 days after TCRalphabeta/CD19-depleted stem cell transplant. The chain joins TRBV27 to TRBJ2-7, with a possible D match to TRBD2 (5 bases). The clonotype was recovered from a boy under three years old who had a stem cell transplant for acute myeloid leukemia, so the T cells may come from the graft donor. CDR3 sequence reads: CATRGASIYEQYF. The CDR3 nucleotides read TGTGCCACCCGGGGAGCCTCAATCTACGAGCAGTACTTC.